The 8 T cell receptor beta chains reported below all come from one sample, sequenced in a study of T cell responses to AZD1222 COVID-19 vaccine. Assay: immunoSEQ multiplex PCR; the TCRdb copy retains only in-frame clones and omits some. Here the sample spans 110,000 to 150,000 clones, roughly 85% being singletons. Material: peripheral blood, obtained on day 0 of AZD1222 vaccination. These receptors were collected from an adult in good health.

The chain links TRBV12-5 to TRBJ1-1; tentative D call: TRBD1 (5 bases). V lost 5 bases and J lost 0, with 13 bases in between. The CDR3 has 15 amino acids. Germline lookup yields CDR1 LGHNT and CDR2 FRNRAP. CDR3 protein: CASGPIRAMNTEAFF. The CDR3 DNA reads as TGTGCTAGTGGTCCAATCAGGGCCATGAACACTGAAGCTTTCTTT.

The genes are TRBV2 and TRBJ1-1, with no clear D. This CDR3 comprises 13 residues. V was cut by 8 bases and J by 4 bases, with 14 bases left in between. CDR1 and CDR2 (germline): SNHLY, FYNNEI. CDR3 sequence (DNA): TGTGCCAGCCTCGAAGTGGGAGTCACTGAAGCTTTCTTT. This gives the protein CASLEVGVTEAFF. Together with reference TRBV2 and TRBJ1-1, the CDR3 gives the full variable domain: EPEVTQTPSHQVTQMGQEVILRCVPISNHLYFYWYRQILGQKVEFLVSFYNNEISEKSEIFDDQFSVERPDGSNFTLKIRSTKLEDSAMYFCASLEVGVTEAFFGQGTRLTVV.

The rearrangement uses TRBV10-1 and TRBJ1-1; D possibly corresponds to TRBD1 (5 bases). The CDR3 contains 14 residues. Trimming took 5 bases from V and 5 from J, leaving 15 bases between them. The germline V gene encodes CDR1 WNHNN and CDR2 SYGVQD (reference sequence). CDR3 sequence reads: CASSSSTAGTEAFF. The CDR3, as DNA: TGCGCCAGCAGTTCGTCGACAGCAGGGACTGAAGCTTTCTTT.

This chain joins TRBV27 and TRBJ1-5; the D gene is possibly TRBD1 (6 bases). Germline V gene sequence: CDR1 MNHEY, CDR2 SMNVEV (reference sequence). V was shortened by 6 bases and J by 4 bases, with 10 bases between the two germline ends. The CDR3 has 13 amino acids. The CDR3 nucleotides are TGTGCCAGCAGGTTAGGGGGGAATCAGCCCCAGCATTTT. This gives the protein CASRLGGNQPQHF.

A few counts support this clone. The genes are TRBV9 and TRBJ1-1, with a weak D call TRBD1 (6 bases). CDR1 is SGDLS, CDR2 YYNGEE, per germline. The CDR3 has 14 amino acids. The germline V and J ends were trimmed by 2 bases and 1 base, with 9 bases remaining between them. The CDR3: CASSVGQPNTEAFF. The CDR3 bases are TGTGCCAGCAGCGTCGGACAGCCGAACACTGAAGCTTTCTTT. Full variable domain (missing parts from reference TRBV9 and TRBJ1-1): DSGVTQTPKHLITATGQRVTLRCSPRSGDLSVYWYQQSLDQGLQFLIQYYNGEERAKGNILERFSAQQFPDLHSELNLSSLELGDSALYFCASSVGQPNTEAFFGQGTRLTVV.

The chain carries TRBV27 and TRBJ1-2; 10 nucleotides line up with TRBD1. V shed 2 bases and J 6 bases; nucleotides not matched to a gene: 6. This CDR3 region has 15 residues. Germline V gene lookup returns CDR1 MNHEY and CDR2 SMNVEV (reference sequence). Here the CDR3 reads CASSLTGQGENGYTF. The CDR3 nucleotides are TGTGCCAGCAGTTTAACCGGACAGGGGGAAAATGGCTACACCTTC.

The rearrangement uses TRBV5-1 and TRBJ2-5; no firm D call. The V end was cut by 2 bases, the J end by 1 base, with 6 bases between. From germline, CDR1 is SGHRS and CDR2 YFSETQ. The length of the CDR3 is 13 residues. The CDR3 spells CASSFLAQETQYF. CDR3 bases: TGCGCCAGCAGCTTTCTTGCCCAAGAGACCCAGTACTTC.

This clone was seen a handful of times. The rearrangement joins TRBV10-3 to TRBJ2-1, with 8 bases fitting TRBD2. Germline V gives CDR1 ENHRY, CDR2 SYGVKD. V lost 4 bases, J lost 0 bases, and 17 bases stayed unmatched. The CDR3 has 20 residues. CDR3 DNA sequence: TGTGCCATCAGTGGTGGTGTGCGGGGGGAAATTTCTTACTCCTACAATGAGCAGTTCTTC. It yields the protein CAISGGVRGEISYSYNEQFF.